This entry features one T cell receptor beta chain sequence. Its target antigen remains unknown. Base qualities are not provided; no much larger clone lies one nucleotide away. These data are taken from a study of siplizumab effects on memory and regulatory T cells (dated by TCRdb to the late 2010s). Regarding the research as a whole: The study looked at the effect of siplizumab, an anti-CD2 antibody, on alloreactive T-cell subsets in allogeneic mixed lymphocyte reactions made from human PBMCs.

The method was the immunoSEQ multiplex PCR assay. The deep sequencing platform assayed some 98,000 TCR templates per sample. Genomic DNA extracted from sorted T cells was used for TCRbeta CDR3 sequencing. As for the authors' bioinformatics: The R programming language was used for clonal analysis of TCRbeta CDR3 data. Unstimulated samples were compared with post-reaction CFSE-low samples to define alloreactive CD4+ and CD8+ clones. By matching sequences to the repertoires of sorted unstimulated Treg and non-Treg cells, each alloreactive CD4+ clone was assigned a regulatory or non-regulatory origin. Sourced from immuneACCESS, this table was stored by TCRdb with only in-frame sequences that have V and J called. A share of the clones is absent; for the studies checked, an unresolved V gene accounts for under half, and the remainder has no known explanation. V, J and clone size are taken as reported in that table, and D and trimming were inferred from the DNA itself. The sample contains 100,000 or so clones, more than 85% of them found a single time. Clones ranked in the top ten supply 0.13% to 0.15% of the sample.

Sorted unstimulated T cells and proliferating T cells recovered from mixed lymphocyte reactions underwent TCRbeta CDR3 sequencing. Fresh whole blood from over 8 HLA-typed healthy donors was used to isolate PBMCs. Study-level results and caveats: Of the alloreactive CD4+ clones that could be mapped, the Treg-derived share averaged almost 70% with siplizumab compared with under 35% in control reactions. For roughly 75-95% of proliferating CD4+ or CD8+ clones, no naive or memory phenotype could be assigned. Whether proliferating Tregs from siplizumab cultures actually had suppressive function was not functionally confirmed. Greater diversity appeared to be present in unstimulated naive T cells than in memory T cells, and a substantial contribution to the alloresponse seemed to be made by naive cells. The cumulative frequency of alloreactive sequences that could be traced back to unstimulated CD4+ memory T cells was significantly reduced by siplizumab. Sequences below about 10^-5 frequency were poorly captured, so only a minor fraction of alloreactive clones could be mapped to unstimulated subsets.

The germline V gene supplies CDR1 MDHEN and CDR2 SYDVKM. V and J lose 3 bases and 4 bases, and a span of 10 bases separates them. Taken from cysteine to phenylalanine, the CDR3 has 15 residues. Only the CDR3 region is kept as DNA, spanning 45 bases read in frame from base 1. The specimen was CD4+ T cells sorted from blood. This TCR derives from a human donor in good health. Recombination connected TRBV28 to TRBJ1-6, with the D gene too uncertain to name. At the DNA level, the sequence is TGTGCCAGCAGTTTCGGCAGGATGTATAATTCACCCCTCCACTTT. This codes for CASSFGRMYNSPLHF.